Listed below are T cell receptor beta chains from one sample, sequenced in a study of cytomegalovirus exposure and HLA in healthy donors. Measured with immunoSEQ multiplex PCR; TCRdb has only the in-frame clones, and not every one. The table includes some 200,000 clones, roughly 80% detected once. The sequencing sample was made of PBMCs. These receptors were collected from a male donor in good health and CMV-seropositive. Each CDR3 is given with its conserved first and last residue. Each record gives: V gene, clone size, D gene, J gene, CDR3 protein, CDR3 DNA. D genes are given only for firm matches. Size values are once, few and many counts, or a class for expanded clones, and some rows have none.

v_call: TRBV7-9
clone_size: .
d_call: TRBD1
j_call: TRBJ1-2
cdr3_aa: CSSSYTGQVGDGYTF
cdr3_nt: TGTTCCAGCAGCTATACTGGACAGGTCGGAGATGGCTACACCTTC

v_call: TRBV27
clone_size: .
d_call: .
j_call: TRBJ1-2
cdr3_aa: CASSLRGTATYGKGYTF
cdr3_nt: TGTGCCAGCAGTTTAAGGGGGACCGCGACGTATGGGAAGGGCTACACCTTC

v_call: TRBV2
clone_size: .
d_call: .
j_call: TRBJ2-2
cdr3_aa: CATSGTTRTGELFF
cdr3_nt: TGTGCCACCTCCGGGACAACTCGCACCGGGGAGCTGTTTTTT

v_call: TRBV5-1
clone_size: .
d_call: TRBD2
j_call: TRBJ2-1
cdr3_aa: CASVRVSSGNNEQFF
cdr3_nt: TGCGCCAGCGTTCGCGTTTCTAGCGGAAACAATGAGCAGTTCTTC

v_call: TRBV7-9
clone_size: few
d_call: .
j_call: TRBJ2-7
cdr3_aa: CASSPLYEQYF
cdr3_nt: TGTGCCAGCAGCCCCTTATACGAGCAGTACTTC

v_call: TRBV19
clone_size: .
d_call: .
j_call: TRBJ2-5
cdr3_aa: CAKPWDAYGGETQYF
cdr3_nt: TGTGCCAAGCCCTGGGACGCCTACGGGGGAGAGACCCAGTACTTC

v_call: TRBV19
clone_size: once
d_call: .
j_call: TRBJ2-3
cdr3_aa: CASSIPGGHCLF
cdr3_nt: TGTGCCAGTAGTATCCCGGGGGGCCACTGCCTTTTT

v_call: TRBV6-4
clone_size: few
d_call: .
j_call: TRBJ2-7
cdr3_aa: CASRAHIEHSYEQYF
cdr3_nt: TGTGCCAGCAGGGCCCACATCGAACATTCCTACGAGCAGTACTTC

v_call: TRBV19
clone_size: few
d_call: .
j_call: TRBJ2-7
cdr3_aa: CASRGGRDEQYF
cdr3_nt: TGTGCCAGTAGAGGGGGACGTGACGAGCAGTACTTC

v_call: TRBV19
clone_size: .
d_call: .
j_call: TRBJ1-5
cdr3_aa: CASRSVGPQHF
cdr3_nt: TGTGCCAGCCGGAGTGTTGGGCCCCAGCATTTT

v_call: TRBV7-2
clone_size: once
d_call: .
j_call: TRBJ1-6
cdr3_aa: CASSLAPQSNSPLHF
cdr3_nt: TGTGCCAGCAGCTTAGCGCCACAGTCCAATTCACCCCTCCACTTT

v_call: TRBV4-2
clone_size: .
d_call: TRBD2
j_call: TRBJ2-3
cdr3_aa: CASSQQGLRTSGGTSTDTQYF
cdr3_nt: TGTGCCAGCAGCCAACAAGGACTAAGGACTAGCGGGGGAACTAGCACAGATACGCAGTATTTT

v_call: TRBV7-2
clone_size: .
d_call: .
j_call: TRBJ1-2
cdr3_aa: CASSLAHVDRTYTF
cdr3_nt: TGTGCCAGCAGCTTAGCCCATGTTGACAGAACCTACACCTTC

v_call: TRBV4-1
clone_size: .
d_call: .
j_call: TRBJ1-2
cdr3_aa: CASSQIGSYGYTF
cdr3_nt: TGCGCCAGCAGCCAAATAGGGAGCTATGGCTACACCTTC

v_call: TRBV7-2
clone_size: .
d_call: TRBD2
j_call: TRBJ2-2
cdr3_aa: CASSSPGGNTGELFF
cdr3_nt: TGTGCCAGCAGCTCCCCGGGGGGTAACACCGGGGAGCTGTTTTTT

v_call: TRBV7-2
clone_size: .
d_call: .
j_call: TRBJ2-3
cdr3_aa: CASSLVAGFTDTQYF
cdr3_nt: TGTGCCAGCAGCTTAGTCGCGGGGTTCACAGATACGCAGTATTTT

v_call: TRBV10-3
clone_size: few
d_call: TRBD1
j_call: TRBJ1-4
cdr3_aa: CAISGQGKNEKLFF
cdr3_nt: TGTGCCATCAGTGGACAGGGAAAAAATGAAAAACTGTTTTTT

v_call: TRBV19
clone_size: .
d_call: TRBD1
j_call: TRBJ2-3
cdr3_aa: CASSPRQGASDTQYF
cdr3_nt: TGTGCCAGTAGTCCAAGACAGGGGGCATCCGATACGCAGTATTTT

v_call: TRBV19
clone_size: .
d_call: .
j_call: TRBJ1-3
cdr3_aa: CASSRGNSGNTIYF
cdr3_nt: TGTGCCAGTAGTAGAGGGAACTCTGGAAACACCATATATTTT

v_call: TRBV5-1
clone_size: .
d_call: .
j_call: TRBJ1-4
cdr3_aa: CASASTETNEKLFF
cdr3_nt: TGCGCCAGCGCGTCCACAGAGACTAATGAAAAACTGTTTTTT

v_call: TRBV27
clone_size: .
d_call: .
j_call: TRBJ2-7
cdr3_aa: CASSTGNLYEQYF
cdr3_nt: TGTGCCAGCAGTACAGGGAACCTATACGAGCAGTACTTC

v_call: TRBV6-6
clone_size: few
d_call: TRBD1
j_call: TRBJ2-7
cdr3_aa: CASSPTGGAGPYEQYF
cdr3_nt: TGTGCCAGCAGTCCCACAGGGGGCGCGGGACCCTACGAGCAGTACTTC

v_call: TRBV30
clone_size: few
d_call: TRBD1
j_call: TRBJ2-5
cdr3_aa: CAWVALGQPLETQYF
cdr3_nt: TGTGCCTGGGTAGCCCTGGGACAGCCTCTGGAGACCCAGTACTTC

v_call: TRBV25-1
clone_size: .
d_call: .
j_call: TRBJ2-7
cdr3_aa: CASRDRATREQYF
cdr3_nt: TGTGCCAGCAGGGACAGAGCCACCCGCGAGCAGTACTTC